In its sample, the clone carrying this T cell receptor (beta chain) was seen a few times. The antigen is not known. CDR3 length equals 16 residues. Looked up from germline, CDR1 is MGHRA and CDR2 is YSYEKL. The junction had 7 bases not matched to a gene; V was cut back by 0 bases and J by 4 bases. The sample belongs to a study of blood T cells in healthy people across ages. General observations from the study: Fewer expanded clones and more diversity marked long-lived versus aged donors. The recorded TCR beta diversity per million T cells decreased in a roughly linear manner with age. PBMCs that were unsorted prevented a conclusive naive versus antigen-experienced comparison.

Through a sample-barcoded 5' primer and a J-beta primer mix, a second PCR was run for roughly 7 to 11 cycles. MiXCR, run by TCRdb on the 5' RACE reads, gives a single entry per CDR3 protein. Of around 1.5 million distinct CDR3 sequences listed, approximately 60% are singletons. Specimen: blood. The gene calls are TRBV4-1 and TRBJ1-2, with 8 bases identical to TRBD1. The sequence was obtained from a young man in good health. In DNA, the CDR3 is TGCGCCAGCAGCCAAGAGAACATGGACAGGGCCTATGGCTACACCTTC. Translated: CASSQENMDRAYGYTF.